A selection of T cell receptor beta chains follows, all from one sample in a study of blood T cell repertoires in COVID-19. Clones were sequenced by immunoSEQ multiplex PCR, and TCRdb holds only the in-frame ones, with some missing. The profile covers 150,000 to 200,000 clones, with around 90% appearing a single time and 5% to 6% taken by the ten largest. The sequenced material came from peripheral blood. These receptors came from a human donor in a cohort sampled during active COVID-19. Both conserved end residues are part of each CDR3. The order of the fields is clone size, D gene, J gene, V gene, CDR3 protein, CDR3 DNA. D genes are given only for firm matches. Clone size is shown for a subset of rows, as once, few, many or a class of expanded clone.

-,TRBD2,TRBJ2-7,TRBV28,CASSLTSGSHEQYF,TGTGCCAGCAGTTTAACTAGCGGGAGCCACGAGCAGTACTTC
-,-,TRBJ1-5,TRBV6-1,CASSDSYTGPQHF,TGTGCCAGCAGTGACAGCTATACAGGGCCCCAGCATTTT
-,-,TRBJ1-1,TRBV11-1,CASSLAGHRRIMNTEAFF,TGTGCCAGCAGCTTAGCAGGACACAGGAGAATAATGAACACTGAAGCTTTCTTT
-,-,TRBJ2-5,TRBV24-1,CATSDVSWPETQYF,TGTGCCACCAGTGATGTCTCTTGGCCGGAGACCCAGTACTTC
-,TRBD2,TRBJ2-7,TRBV30,CAWSVWGFGAGVSSYEQYF,TGTGCCTGGAGTGTGTGGGGCTTCGGAGCGGGGGTGAGCTCCTACGAGCAGTACTTC
-,TRBD2,TRBJ2-3,TRBV7-6,CASSPLAGGNTDTQYF,TGTGCCAGCAGCCCACTAGCGGGGGGAAACACAGATACGCAGTATTTT
-,TRBD1,TRBJ1-2,TRBV27,CASSATGAGYTF,TGTGCCAGCAGCGCAACAGGGGCTGGCTACACCTTC
-,TRBD1,TRBJ2-7,TRBV28,CASSPPGTGGYEQYF,TGTGCCAGCAGTCCACCCGGGACAGGGGGCTACGAGCAGTACTTC
-,-,TRBJ2-7,TRBV5-1,CASRGANYEQYF,TGCGCCAGCAGAGGGGCTAACTACGAGCAGTACTTC
-,-,TRBJ2-2,TRBV5-4,CASSLTRGVNTGELFF,TGTGCCAGCAGCTTGACTCGCGGGGTGAACACCGGGGAGCTGTTTTTT
-,-,TRBJ1-4,TRBV7-9,CASSLAARAEKLFF,TGTGCCAGCAGCTTGGCCGCCAGAGCGGAAAAACTGTTTTTT
-,-,TRBJ1-4,TRBV19,CASSEPGGENEKLFF,TGTGCCAGTAGTGAACCGGGAGGCGAAAATGAAAAACTGTTTTTT
-,TRBD1,TRBJ2-6,TRBV25-1,CASSVPGQGSGANVLTF,TGTGCCAGCAGTGTCCCGGGACAGGGTTCTGGGGCCAACGTCCTGACTTTC
-,TRBD1,TRBJ1-1,TRBV2,CASSEGRDRVFFSRNTEAFF,TGTGCCAGCAGTGAAGGCCGGGACAGGGTTTTTTTTTCCAGGAACACTGAAGCTTTCTTT
-,-,TRBJ1-6,TRBV19,CASSAAGSSYNSPLHF,TGTGCCAGTAGTGCCGCGGGGAGCTCCTATAATTCACCCCTCCACTTT
few,TRBD2,TRBJ2-3,TRBV24-1,CATSATEGLAGSTDTQYF,TGTGCCACCAGTGCCACCGAGGGATTAGCGGGATCCACAGATACGCAGTATTTT
-,-,TRBJ2-7,TRBV18,CASSQQGSYEQYF,TGTGCCAGCTCACAGCAGGGATCCTACGAGCAGTACTTC
-,-,TRBJ1-1,TRBV4-1,CASSQQNTEAFF,TGCGCCAGCAGCCAACAGAACACTGAAGCTTTCTTT
many,-,TRBJ2-3,TRBV9,CASSVLGSGGADTQYF,TGTGCCAGCAGCGTCTTAGGGTCGGGCGGGGCAGATACGCAGTATTTT
-,TRBD1,TRBJ2-5,TRBV5-4,CASSAGTGGETQYF,TGTGCCAGCAGCGCAGGGACAGGGGGGGAGACCCAGTACTTC
once,TRBD2,TRBJ2-3,TRBV6-5,CASSSRGVSTDTQYF,TGTGCCAGCAGTTCGCGGGGGGTTAGCACAGATACGCAGTATTTT
few,-,TRBJ2-5,TRBV6-5,CASSPQGGRETQYF,TGTGCCAGCAGTCCCCAGGGGGGTAGGGAGACCCAGTACTTC
-,TRBD2,TRBJ2-7,TRBV6-1,CASSEGLAGGYLTYEQYF,TGTGCCAGCAGTGAAGGTCTAGCGGGGGGCTACCTTACCTACGAGCAGTACTTC
-,-,TRBJ2-2,TRBV28,CASGRGTTGELFF,TGTGCCAGCGGGAGGGGGACCACCGGGGAGCTGTTTTTT
-,TRBD1,TRBJ1-5,TRBV2,CASQAGTGRQPQHF,TGTGCCAGTCAAGCCGGGACAGGGAGGCAGCCCCAGCATTTT
once,TRBD1,TRBJ1-1,TRBV6-6,CASTLDRVSEAFF,TGTGCCAGCACCTTAGACAGGGTCTCTGAAGCTTTCTTT
-,-,TRBJ2-1,TRBV7-6,CASSFTENEQFF,TGTGCCAGCAGCTTTACAGAGAATGAGCAGTTCTTC
once,TRBD1,TRBJ1-2,TRBV10-3,CAISAAGGYDGYTF,TGTGCCATCAGTGCGGCAGGGGGGTACGATGGCTACACCTTC
-,-,TRBJ2-1,TRBV6-2/TRBV6-3,CASSSQGGTYNEQFF,TGTGCCAGCAGTTCCCAGGGGGGCACCTACAATGAGCAGTTCTTC
-,-,TRBJ1-2,TRBV7-2,CASSLEGWGLDYGYTF,TGTGCCAGCAGCTTAGAGGGGTGGGGGCTGGACTATGGCTACACCTTC
once,TRBD2,TRBJ2-3,TRBV5-4,CASSPGLAGDTDTQYF,TGTGCCAGCAGCCCCGGACTAGCGGGGGACACAGATACGCAGTATTTT
-,-,TRBJ2-2,TRBV28,CASSFRFESLATGELFF,TGTGCCAGCAGTTTTCGGTTTGAGTCGCTAGCCACCGGGGAGCTGTTTTTT
-,TRBD2,TRBJ2-7,TRBV7-9,CASSPRGGTSGAATYEQYF,TGTGCCAGCAGCCCTCGAGGGGGGACTAGCGGGGCCGCAACCTACGAGCAGTACTTC
-,TRBD2,TRBJ2-3,TRBV5-4,CASSQGLASDTQYF,TGTGCCAGCAGCCAGGGACTAGCGTCAGATACGCAGTATTTT
-,-,TRBJ2-1,TRBV21-1,CASTQLGTSGSYEQFF,TGTGCCAGCACCCAACTCGGGACTAGCGGGAGCTATGAGCAGTTCTTC
-,-,TRBJ1-1,TRBV5-8,CASSYTVNTEAFF,TGTGCCAGCAGCTATACGGTGAACACTGAAGCTTTCTTT
-,TRBD1,TRBJ1-2,TRBV4-1,CASSQDPQGANGYTF,TGCGCCAGCAGCCAAGATCCTCAGGGGGCAAATGGCTACACCTTC
-,-,TRBJ1-5,TRBV28,CASRRQGNQPQHF,TGTGCCAGCAGAAGACAGGGCAATCAGCCCCAGCATTTT
-,TRBD2,TRBJ2-2,TRBV7-2,CASSVLAGANTGELFF,TGTGCCAGCAGCGTTTTAGCGGGGGCGAACACCGGGGAGCTGTTTTTT
once,-,TRBJ1-1,TRBV10-3,CAILPNRGGNTEAFF,TGTGCCATCCTACCCAACCGAGGGGGGAACACTGAAGCTTTCTTT
-,TRBD2,TRBJ2-3,TRBV3-1/TRBV3-2,CASSRAAGGPQDTQYF,TGTGCCAGCAGCCGGGCAGCGGGGGGGCCCCAAGATACGCAGTATTTT
-,TRBD1,TRBJ1-1,TRBV25-1,CASTRTGVSTEAFF,TGTGCCAGCACCAGGACAGGGGTGAGCACTGAAGCTTTCTTT
-,TRBD1,TRBJ2-3,TRBV5-1,CASSLGGRTGALADTQYF,TGCGCCAGCAGCTTGGGAGGCAGGACAGGGGCGCTCGCAGATACGCAGTATTTT
-,-,TRBJ1-6,TRBV19,CASSSGGVDSPLHF,TGTGCCAGTAGCTCAGGTGGTGTGGATTCACCCCTCCACTTT
-,-,TRBJ2-7,TRBV12-3/TRBV12-4,CASSDPGWEQYF,TGTGCCAGCAGTGACCCCGGGTGGGAGCAGTACTTC
-,TRBD1,TRBJ1-2,TRBV19,CASSIPGGINYGYTF,TGTGCCAGTAGTATCCCAGGGGGCATCAACTATGGCTACACCTTC
-,-,TRBJ2-7,TRBV19,CASSIDGGTYEQYF,TGTGCCAGTAGTATAGATGGCGGGACCTACGAGCAGTACTTC
-,-,TRBJ1-1,TRBV5-4,CASSASGRYEAFF,TGTGCCAGCAGTGCCTCGGGTCGCTATGAAGCTTTCTTT
-,-,TRBJ1-2,TRBV4-3,CASSLSGGGNYGYTF,TGCGCCAGCAGCCTCTCTGGGGGGGGGAACTATGGCTACACCTTC
-,-,TRBJ2-7,TRBV28,CASSPSTGALGYEQYF,TGTGCCAGCAGCCCCTCGACAGGAGCCCTGGGCTACGAGCAGTACTTC
-,TRBD1,TRBJ1-4,TRBV5-6,CASSPAGTAEKLFF,TGTGCCAGCAGCCCCGCCGGGACAGCCGAAAAACTGTTTTTT
once,TRBD1,TRBJ2-7,TRBV28,CAIGTGIYEQYF,TGTGCCATCGGGACAGGGATCTACGAGCAGTACTTC
once,-,TRBJ2-3,TRBV29-1,CSASGRAGTDTQYF,TGCAGCGCCTCAGGAAGAGCGGGCACAGATACGCAGTATTTT
-,-,TRBJ1-4,TRBV2,CASSEGLLGGGEKLFF,TGTGCCAGCAGTGAAGGACTCCTGGGGGGGGGTGAAAAACTGTTTTTT
-,TRBD1,TRBJ1-1,TRBV7-2,CASSTTGGTEAFF,TGTGCCAGCAGCACGACAGGGGGAACTGAAGCTTTCTTT
-,-,TRBJ1-5,TRBV5-5,CASSLMAGDRNQPQHF,TGTGCCAGCAGCTTGATGGCAGGGGATCGCAATCAGCCCCAGCATTTT
-,TRBD2,TRBJ2-3,TRBV9,CASSETLAGGTDTQYF,TGTGCCAGCAGCGAGACTCTAGCGGGGGGCACAGATACGCAGTATTTT